This T cell receptor (beta chain) came from a study of shared clonotypes between healthy human individuals. Sequenced by immunoSEQ multiplex PCR; TCRdb stores in-frame clones only, minus some. The table lists 2 million to 2.5 million clones, 85% to 95% of them singletons. The germline V gene has CDR1 SGHRS and CDR2 YFSETQ. Trimming took 2 bases from V and 5 from J, leaving 11 bases between them. CDR3 length equals 14 residues. V usage is TRBV5-1 and J usage is TRBJ2-1; D not certain. The receptor was derived from a young man in good health. The specimen was naive CD4+ T cells sorted from blood. Subset defined: CD45RA+ positively selected. Written as DNA, the CDR3 is TGCGCCAGCAGCTTAGGCAGTCAGAACAATGAGCAGTTCTTC. Its translation: CASSLGSQNNEQFF.